The clone carrying this T cell receptor beta chain was found many times. Its matching antigen is unknown. The source of the sample is a study of CD8 T cells in ankylosing spondylitis. Study outcomes and limitations: Both synovial fluid and blood in reactive arthritis had previously been reported to carry some motif variants. For ankylosing spondylitis blood, a TCR beta motif of fewer than 10 highly homologous variants appeared characteristic. Matched ankylosing spondylitis synovial fluid reportedly showed significant enrichment of disease-linked clones. Clones linked with disease were CD8+ and fairly uncommon in the peripheral blood.

The CDR3 extends over 14 amino acids. V was pared by 0 bases and J by 5 bases, with 10 bases between. Germline CDR1 and CDR2: LGHNA and YNFKEQ. TCRdb called the 5' RACE reads again in MiXCR, with one record for every CDR3 protein. The data contain approximately 300,000 distinct CDR3 sequences, roughly 8% of them singletons. The sequence was collected from a male donor with ankylosing spondylitis. The material sequenced was blood, either unsorted or a sorted T cell fraction (not recorded which). The chain links TRBV4-2 to TRBJ2-5; D gene uncertain. In nucleotides, the CDR3 is TGTGCCAGCAGCCAAGATTGGTCAATCGAGACCCAGTACTTC. Encoded protein: CASSQDWSIETQYF.